These 9 T cell receptor beta chains came from one sample sequenced in a study of a mutant IDH1 vaccine in newly diagnosed glioma (dated by TCRdb to the early 2020s). Libraries came from the immunoSEQ multiplex PCR assay. Drawn from immuneACCESS, this table holds only the in-frame rearrangements with V and J called that TCRdb kept. Clones are partly lost; checked studies trace under half to an unresolved V gene and leave the rest unexplained. This sample holds tens of thousands of clones; 81% were observed only once. Approximately 5% of the sample lies in the top ten. The sample's time point label, in plain terms: week 35, safety follow-up. Each vaccine dose was 300 ug of a 20-mer mutant IDH1 peptide in Montanide, given subcutaneously with topical imiquimod. These TCRs' antigens remain unknown. The material was PBMCs, obtained from a glioma patient whose treatment included an IDH1 peptide vaccine. Source of these receptors: a man in his forties or fifties with glioma.

V and J are TRBV6-1 and TRBJ2-2; 7 nucleotides align to TRBD1. Germline values: CDR1 MNHNS, CDR2 SASEGT. The V segment lost 4 bases and the J segment 4 bases; nucleotides outside the gene matches: 12. The CDR3 is 17 amino acids. CDR3 nucleotides: TGTGCCAGCAGTGCCTCGTGGACAGGTGGTTCCACCGGGGAGCTGTTTTTT. It is translated as CASSASWTGGSTGELFF.

The rearrangement joins TRBV6-1 to TRBJ1-5; 10 bases are shared with TRBD1. The CDR3 consists of 15 residues. Germline CDR1 is MNHNS and CDR2 is SASEGT. V trimming: 5 bases; J trimming: 6 bases; junction bases outside the gene matches: 7. DNA of the CDR3: TGTGCCAGCAGTCAACTGACAGGGGGCGGTCAGCCCCAGCATTTT. It is translated as CASSQLTGGGQPQHF.

The chain combines TRBV5-1 with TRBJ2-3, with D tentatively TRBD2 (7 bases). CDR3 size: 15 residues. V lost 4 bases to trimming and J lost 4 bases, with 16 bases between them. Germline CDR1 and CDR2: SGHRS and YFSETQ. The CDR3 coding sequence is TGCGCCAGCAGCCCGGGGGCGGGGGAGGCAGATACGCAGTATTTT. Translation gives CASSPGAGEADTQYF.

This clone turned up a few times. The rearrangement uses TRBV30 and TRBJ2-5, with D maybe TRBD2 (5 bases). CDR1 and CDR2 (germline): GTSNPN, SVGIG (reference sequence). The CDR3 is 16 residues long. Between the trimmed V and J ends, which lost 2 bases and 2 bases, there was a span of 18 bases. CDR3 region: CAWSLGSKWGQETQYF. In DNA, the CDR3 is TGTGCCTGGAGTTTAGGGAGTAAATGGGGTCAAGAGACCCAGTACTTC.

The chain is built from TRBV19 and TRBJ2-7; possible D gene TRBD2, 5 bases. The germline gives CDR1 LNHDA, CDR2 SQIVND (reference sequence). V was pared by 4 bases and J by 3 bases, with 10 bases between. The CDR3 has 13 amino acids. The CDR3 reads CASSTLGSYEQYF. The CDR3 coding sequence is TGTGCCAGTAGTACTCTGGGGAGCTACGAGCAGTACTTC.

V usage is TRBV2 and J usage is TRBJ2-4, with D perhaps matching TRBD2 (6 bases). Deletions cut 6 bases from V and 0 bases from J, with 9 bases between. The CDR3 runs 14 residues. Germline lookup yields CDR1 SNHLY and CDR2 FYNNEI. The CDR3 region is CASSPGRAKNIQYF. Here the CDR3 DNA reads TGTGCCAGCAGCCCCGGGAGAGCCAAAAACATTCAGTACTTC. The whole variable domain, remainder taken from reference TRBV2 and TRBJ2-4, is EPEVTQTPSHQVTQMGQEVILRCVPISNHLYFYWYRQILGQKVEFLVSFYNNEISEKSEIFDDQFSVERPDGSNFTLKIRSTKLEDSAMYFCASSPGRAKNIQYFGAGTRLSVL.

The chain is built from TRBV19 and TRBJ1-2, with D possibly TRBD1 on 5 matching bases. The CDR3 length is 13 residues. V was trimmed by 6 bases and J by 2 bases, leaving 10 bases between them. Germline-derived CDR1 and CDR2 are LNHDA and SQIVND (reference sequence). Written as DNA, the CDR3 is TGTGCCAGTAGCAGGGCGACCAACTATGGCTACACCTTC. Its protein product is CASSRATNYGYTF.

The V call is TRBV6-1, the J call TRBJ1-5; unclear D gene. Looked up from germline, CDR1 is MNHNS and CDR2 is SASEGT. The CDR3 contains 14 residues. Trimming cost V 7 bases and J 0 bases, with 10 bases left between them. CDR3 DNA sequence: TGTGCCAGCAAAAGGAGTATTAGCAATCAGCCCCAGCATTTT. Translated: CASKRSISNQPQHF.

For the CDR3, the DNA is TGCAGCGCTAGACTAGCGGGCTCGTACGAGCAGTACTTC. Protein product: CSARLAGSYEQYF. The chain joins TRBV29-1 to TRBJ2-5; 10 bases fit TRBD2. TRBJ2-7 explains the end of the DNA better; the J call may be wrong. Germline lookup yields CDR1 SQVTM and CDR2 ANQGSEA. CDR3 length: 13 amino acids.